This T cell receptor beta chain was sequenced in a study of blood T cell repertoires in COVID-19. For the study at large: Sources were T cells, B-cell-depleted T cells, or PBMCs; the material itself was cDNA or gDNA.

Authors' data handling: Counts of nucleated cells, estimated from reference gene primer amplification, were obtained. Repertoires were generated with immunoSEQ multiplex PCR, while TCRdb's copy carries only in-frame clones and drops some. The V and J calls and clone size were taken over from that table, and D and trimming were inferred from the DNA. Here the sample spans under 150,000 clones, more than 70% being singletons. Germline loops: CDR1 LGHDT, CDR2 YNNKEL (reference sequence). V was clipped by 5 bases and J by 5 bases; unmatched bases: 2. The CDR3 consists of 15 residues. This sequence was found in a woman in her 70s who had recovered from COVID-19. The sequenced sample consisted of peripheral blood. The chain recombines TRBV3-1 (or the pseudogene TRBV3-2) with TRBJ2-1, with 14 bases matching TRBD2. The CDR3 loop reads CASSRLAGGDNEQFF. The CDR3 nucleotides read TGTGCCAGCAGCAGACTAGCGGGAGGGGACAATGAGCAGTTCTTC.